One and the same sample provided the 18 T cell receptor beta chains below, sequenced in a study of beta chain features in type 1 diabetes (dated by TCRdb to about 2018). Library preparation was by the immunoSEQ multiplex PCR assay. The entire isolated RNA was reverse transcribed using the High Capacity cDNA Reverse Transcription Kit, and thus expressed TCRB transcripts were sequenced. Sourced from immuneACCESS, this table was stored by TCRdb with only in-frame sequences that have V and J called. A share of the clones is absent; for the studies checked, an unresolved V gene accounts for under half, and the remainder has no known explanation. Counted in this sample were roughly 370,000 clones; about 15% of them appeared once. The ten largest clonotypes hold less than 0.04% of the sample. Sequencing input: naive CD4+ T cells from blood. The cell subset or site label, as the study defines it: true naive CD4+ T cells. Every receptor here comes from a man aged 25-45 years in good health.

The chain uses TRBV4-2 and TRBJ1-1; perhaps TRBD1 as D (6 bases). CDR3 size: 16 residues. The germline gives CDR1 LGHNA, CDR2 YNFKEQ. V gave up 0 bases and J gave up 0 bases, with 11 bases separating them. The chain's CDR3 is CASSQDTGSMNTEAFF. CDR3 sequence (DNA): TGTGCCAGCAGCCAAGATACAGGGTCTATGAACACTGAAGCTTTCTTT.

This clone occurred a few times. The DNA of the CDR3 is TGCGCCAGCAGCTTGGGAGCCTCTCTACAAGAGACCCAGTACTTC. It is translated as CASSLGASLQETQYF. The chain is built from TRBV5-1 and TRBJ2-5; D is ambiguous. Looked up from germline, CDR1 is SGHRS and CDR2 is YFSETQ. This CDR3 spans 15 amino acids. V dropped 0 bases and J dropped 2 bases, with 11 bases sitting between them.

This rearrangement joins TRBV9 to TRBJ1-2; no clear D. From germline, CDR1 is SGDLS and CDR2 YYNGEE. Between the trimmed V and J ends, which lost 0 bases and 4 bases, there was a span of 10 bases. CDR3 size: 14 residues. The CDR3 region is CASSVVGIPYGYTF. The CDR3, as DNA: TGTGCCAGCAGCGTAGTCGGCATCCCCTATGGCTACACCTTC.

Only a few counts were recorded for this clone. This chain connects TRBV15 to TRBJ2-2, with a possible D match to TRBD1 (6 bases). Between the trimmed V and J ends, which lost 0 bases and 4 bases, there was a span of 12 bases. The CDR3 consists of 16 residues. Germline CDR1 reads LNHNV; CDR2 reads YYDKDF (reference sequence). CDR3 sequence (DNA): TGTGCCACCAGCAGAGAGAGACACAGGGCCACCGGGGAGCTGTTTTTT. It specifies CATSRERHRATGELFF.

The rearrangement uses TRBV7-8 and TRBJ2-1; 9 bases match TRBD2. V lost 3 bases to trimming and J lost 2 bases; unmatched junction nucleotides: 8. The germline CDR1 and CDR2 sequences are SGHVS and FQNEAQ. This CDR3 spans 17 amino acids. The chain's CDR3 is CASSLSSGTLTYNEQFF. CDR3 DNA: TGTGCCAGCAGCTTGTCTAGCGGGACTCTAACCTACAATGAGCAGTTCTTC.

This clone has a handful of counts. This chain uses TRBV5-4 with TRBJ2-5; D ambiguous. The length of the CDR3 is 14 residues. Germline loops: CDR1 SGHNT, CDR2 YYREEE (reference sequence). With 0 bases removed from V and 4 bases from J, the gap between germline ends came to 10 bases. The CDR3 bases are TGTGCCAGCAGCTTGGATCCAGTTAGAGAGACCCAGTACTTC. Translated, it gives CASSLDPVRETQYF.

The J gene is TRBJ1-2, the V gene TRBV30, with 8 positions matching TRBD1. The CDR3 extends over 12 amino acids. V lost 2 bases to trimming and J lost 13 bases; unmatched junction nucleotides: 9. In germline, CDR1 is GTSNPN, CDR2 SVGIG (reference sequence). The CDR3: CAWSPTTGDFTF. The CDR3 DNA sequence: TGTGCCTGGAGTCCAACGACAGGGGATTTCACCTTC.

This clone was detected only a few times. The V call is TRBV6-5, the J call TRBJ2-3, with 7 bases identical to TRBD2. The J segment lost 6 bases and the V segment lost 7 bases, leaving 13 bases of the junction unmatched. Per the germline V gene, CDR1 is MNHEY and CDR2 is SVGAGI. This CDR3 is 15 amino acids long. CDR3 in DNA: TGTGCCAGCAATAGGGAGGGCCCAAACGCGGATACGCAGTATTTT. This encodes CASNREGPNADTQYF.

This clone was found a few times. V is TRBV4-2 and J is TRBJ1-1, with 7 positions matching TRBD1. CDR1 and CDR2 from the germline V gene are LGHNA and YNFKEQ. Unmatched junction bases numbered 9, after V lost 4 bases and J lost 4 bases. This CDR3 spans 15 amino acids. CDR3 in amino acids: CASSRQGGEGTEAFF. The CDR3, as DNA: TGTGCCAGCAGCCGACAGGGAGGTGAAGGCACTGAAGCTTTCTTT.

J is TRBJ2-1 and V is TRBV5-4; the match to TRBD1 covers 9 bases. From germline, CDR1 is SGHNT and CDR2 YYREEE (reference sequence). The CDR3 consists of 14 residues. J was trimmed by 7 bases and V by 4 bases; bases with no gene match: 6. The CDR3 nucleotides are TGTGCCAGCAGCCACGGACAGGGGCGGAATGAGCAGTTCTTC. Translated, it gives CASSHGQGRNEQFF. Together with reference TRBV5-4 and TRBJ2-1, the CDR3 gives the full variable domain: ETGVTQSPTHLIKTRGQQVTLRCSSQSGHNTVSWYQQALGQGPQFIFQYYREEENGRGNFPPRFSGLQFPNYSSELNVNALELDDSALYLCASSHGQGRNEQFFGPGTRLTVL.

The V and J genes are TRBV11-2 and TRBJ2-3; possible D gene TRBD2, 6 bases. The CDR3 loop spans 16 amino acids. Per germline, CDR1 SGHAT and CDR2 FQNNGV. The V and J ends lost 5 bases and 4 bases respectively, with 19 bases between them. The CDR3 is CASSLYAGRLSDTQYF. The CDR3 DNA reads TGTGCCAGCAGCCTTTATGCGGGAAGGCTCTCAGATACGCAGTATTTT.

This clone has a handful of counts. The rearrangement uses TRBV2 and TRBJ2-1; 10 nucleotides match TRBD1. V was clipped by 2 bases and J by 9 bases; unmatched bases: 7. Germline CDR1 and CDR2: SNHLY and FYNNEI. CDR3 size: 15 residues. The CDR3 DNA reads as TGTGCCAGCAGTGAAAGCCGACAGGGGGCCGGTGAGCAGTTCTTC. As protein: CASSESRQGAGEQFF.

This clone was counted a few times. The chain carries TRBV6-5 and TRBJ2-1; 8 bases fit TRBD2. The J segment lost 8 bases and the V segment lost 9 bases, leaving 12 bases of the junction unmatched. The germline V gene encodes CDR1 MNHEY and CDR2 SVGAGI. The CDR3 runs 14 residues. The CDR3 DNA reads TGTGCCAGAGCGGGAGAGTTCATGTTTGATGAGCAGTTCTTC. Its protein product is CARAGEFMFDEQFF.

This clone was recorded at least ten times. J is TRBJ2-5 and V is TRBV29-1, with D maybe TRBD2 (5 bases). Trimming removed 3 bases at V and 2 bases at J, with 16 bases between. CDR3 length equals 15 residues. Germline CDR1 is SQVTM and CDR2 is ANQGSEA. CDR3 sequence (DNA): TGCAGCGTTGACCCCCCTAGCAGAGCACAAGAGACCCAGTACTTC. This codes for CSVDPPSRAQETQYF.

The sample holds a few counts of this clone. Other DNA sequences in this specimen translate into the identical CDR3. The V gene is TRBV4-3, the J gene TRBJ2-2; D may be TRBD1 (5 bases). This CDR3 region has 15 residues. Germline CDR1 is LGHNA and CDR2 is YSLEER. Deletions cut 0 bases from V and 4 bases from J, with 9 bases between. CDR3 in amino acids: CASSQDEGVTGELFF. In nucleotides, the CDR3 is TGCGCCAGCAGCCAAGACGAAGGGGTCACCGGGGAGCTGTTTTTT.

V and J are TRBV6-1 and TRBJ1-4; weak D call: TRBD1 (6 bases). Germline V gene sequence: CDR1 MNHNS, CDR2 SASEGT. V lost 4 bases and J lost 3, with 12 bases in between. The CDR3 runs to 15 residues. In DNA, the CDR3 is TGTGCCAGCAGTGCGACAGGTGGTGCTAATGAAAAACTGTTTTTT. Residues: CASSATGGANEKLFF.

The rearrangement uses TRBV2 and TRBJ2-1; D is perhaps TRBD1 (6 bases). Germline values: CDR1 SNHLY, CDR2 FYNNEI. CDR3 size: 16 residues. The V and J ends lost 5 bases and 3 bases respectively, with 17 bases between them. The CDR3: CASSSVQGALYNEQFF. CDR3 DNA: TGTGCCAGCAGTTCTGTACAGGGCGCGCTCTACAATGAGCAGTTCTTC. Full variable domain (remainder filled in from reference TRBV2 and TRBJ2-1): EPEVTQTPSHQVTQMGQEVILRCVPISNHLYFYWYRQILGQKVEFLVSFYNNEISEKSEIFDDQFSVERPDGSNFTLKIRSTKLEDSAMYFCASSSVQGALYNEQFFGPGTRLTVL.

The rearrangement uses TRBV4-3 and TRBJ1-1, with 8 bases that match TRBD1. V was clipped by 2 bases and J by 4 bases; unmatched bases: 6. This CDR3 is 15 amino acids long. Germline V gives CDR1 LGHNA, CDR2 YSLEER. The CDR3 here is CASSQPGQGGTEAFF. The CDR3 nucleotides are TGCGCCAGCAGCCAACCCGGACAGGGCGGCACTGAAGCTTTCTTT.